This is a list of T cell receptor beta chains from one sample in a study of cytomegalovirus exposure and HLA in healthy donors. Data came from immunoSEQ multiplex PCR; TCRdb stores just in-frame clones and leaves some out. The data contain under 150,000 clones, approximately 85% of them singletons. Sequenced: PBMCs. These receptors originate from a boy aged 5-17 years in good health and CMV-seronegative. The conserved cysteine and the conserved F or W are not part of the CDR3 here.

V	J	CDR3
TRBV4-3	TRBJ2-5	ASSQAQDFQETQY
TRBV12-5	TRBJ1-2	ASGLVLQGFPYGYT
TRBV7-3	TRBJ2-3	ASSLRQGSTDTQY
TRBV28	TRBJ2-7	ASSSPLGQGIYEQY
TRBV7-9	TRBJ2-7	ASSFLAGPPTYEQY
TRBV5-4	TRBJ1-2	ASSTGTAYGYT
TRBV2	TRBJ2-7	ALHESTSYEQY
TRBV12-5	TRBJ2-3	ASAPSY
TRBV7-9	TRBJ1-2	ASSLAHVYGYT
TRBV27	TRBJ1-6	ASSVDRVRSPLH
TRBV30	TRBJ2-6	AGGISGANVLT
TRBV5-1	TRBJ2-7	ASSLGGVLYEQY
TRBV5-1	TRBJ2-7	ASSVGQSYEQY
TRBV27	TRBJ2-3	ASSPNYDRVGTDTQY
TRBV29-1	TRBJ2-1	SVVYVRVGGNEQF
TRBV19	TRBJ2-1	ASSGRSTGEQF
TRBV5-4	TRBJ1-1	ASSLDRAATEAF
TRBV5-1	TRBJ1-4	ASTPDRATNEKLF
TRBV30	TRBJ2-2	AWSQVLTGGTGELF
TRBV14	TRBJ2-1	ASSQRDRGHNEQF
TRBV6-5	TRBJ2-7	ASSSPRVETYEQY
TRBV5-4	TRBJ2-1	ASSFGRGAVYYNEQF
TRBV7-9	TRBJ1-5	ASSSDSQAHQPQH
TRBV6-4	NA	ASSALTGLSENNRVYEQY
TRBV27	TRBJ1-2	ASSLAPGQGVYGYT
TRBV6-1	TRBJ2-2	ASSSLAGGGELF
TRBV30	TRBJ1-5	AWSWGAGVRQPQH
TRBV19	TRBJ1-2	AAGTLNYGYT
TRBV6-1	TRBJ1-5	ASSAIDSFIRGNQPQH
TRBV7-9	TRBJ2-1	ASSPQSGGNEQF
TRBV30	TRBJ1-2	AWSQTRQGSNGYT
TRBV19	TRBJ1-6	ASTADRANSPLH
TRBV7-8	TRBJ1-3	ASSFSGNTIY
TRBV9	TRBJ2-7	ASSDREGVGKQY
TRBV2	TRBJ1-3	ASSEGVSGNTIY
TRBV5-1	TRBJ1-2	ASSPNRDMSYGYT
TRBV6-1	TRBJ1-2	ASSEGGVVYGYT
TRBV7-8	TRBJ2-3	ASRPRGGYTDTQY
TRBV7-9	TRBJ1-3	ASGLGGGTGNTIY
TRBV7-2	TRBJ1-1	ASSLYRDTEAF
TRBV10-3	TRBJ2-1	AISVETASSYNEQF
TRBV29-1	TRBJ1-2	SSETGADGYT
TRBV5-4	TRBJ1-2	ASSSGGVNYGYT